This record looks at one T cell receptor (beta chain) sequence and its context. The antigen remains undetermined. Amplification used 60 V beta primers and 13 J beta primers. Sequencing used immunoSEQ multiplex PCR; TCRdb keeps in-frame clones, though not all of them. The table shows 98,000 or so clones, with approximately 80% occurring only once. The entry originates in a study of glioma-infiltrating T cells after dendritic cell vaccination. Across the whole study: Autologous tumor lysate was loaded overnight onto monocyte-derived dendritic cells grown 7 to 8 days with IL-4 and GM-CSF.

Germline-derived CDR1 and CDR2 are SNHLY and FYNNEI. The V end lost 4 bases, the J end lost 5 bases, and 11 bases lay between the germline ends. The CDR3 totals 13 residues. Time point specified: after dendritic cell vaccination, including at tumor progression/relapse. Regarding the study as a whole: TCR clonality showed no direct relationship with survival.

This receptor was obtained from a human donor with glioblastoma. Sequences were derived from blood, sampled after dendritic cell vaccination. The rearrangement joins TRBV2 to TRBJ1-2; D unresolved. CDR3 amino acids: CASSGSLQYGYTF. The DNA of the CDR3 is TGTGCCAGCAGTGGGTCACTCCAATATGGCTACACCTTC.